These T cell receptor beta chains were read from a single sample in a study of T cell responses to AZD1222 COVID-19 vaccine. Assay: immunoSEQ multiplex PCR; the TCRdb copy retains only in-frame clones and omits some. This sample has more than 110,000 clones, with 90% found just once. The input for sequencing was peripheral blood, taken on day 0 of AZD1222 vaccination. The origin of the receptors is an adult in good health. The CDR3 runs from the conserved cysteine through the conserved F or W.

J: TRBJ1-2
V: TRBV5-4
length: 14
CDR3: CASSFAGQGYGYTF

J: TRBJ2-5
V: TRBV29-1
length: 14
CDR3: CSADDRTNQETQYF

J: TRBJ1-1
V: TRBV28
length: 14
CDR3: CASIPGSRRTEAFF

J: TRBJ1-6
V: TRBV7-9
length: 15
CDR3: CASSPAGAANSPLHF

J: TRBJ2-2
V: TRBV2
length: 18
CDR3: CASRRGLAGGPNTGELFF

J: TRBJ1-2
V: TRBV6-2/TRBV6-3
length: 18
CDR3: CASSYSGFPRSVTGGYTF

J: TRBJ1-2
V: TRBV27
length: 14
CDR3: CASSYRRGPNGYTF

J: TRBJ2-3
V: TRBV4-1
length: 15
CDR3: CASSQNREATDTQYF

J: TRBJ1-5
V: TRBV5-6
length: 14
CDR3: CASSLGRGAQPQHF

J: TRBJ1-5
V: TRBV3-1/TRBV3-2
length: 13
CDR3: CASSQDTNQPQHF

J: TRBJ1-5
V: TRBV19
length: 14
CDR3: CASSLGEGSQPQHF

J: TRBJ1-2
V: TRBV12-3/TRBV12-4
length: 13
CDR3: CASSRDRVYGYTF

J: TRBJ1-6
V: TRBV7-2
length: 12
CDR3: CASSLFYSPLHF

J: TRBJ1-2
V: TRBV25-1
length: 14
CDR3: CASSDSMVGYGYTF

J: TRBJ1-5
V: TRBV27
length: 15
CDR3: CASSSGQGYNQPQHF

J: TRBJ2-6
V: TRBV24-1
length: 15
CDR3: CATSEGGDGANVLTF

J: TRBJ1-2
V: TRBV6-4
length: 13
CDR3: CASSNRGRGGYTF

J: TRBJ1-3
V: TRBV2
length: 13
CDR3: CASGESSGNTIYF

J: TRBJ2-7
V: TRBV5-1
length: 13
CDR3: CASRGEEPYEQYF

J: TRBJ2-3
V: TRBV2
length: 15
CDR3: CASSEGLAGGDTQYF

J: TRBJ1-2
V: TRBV7-2
length: 13
CDR3: CASSHDRFDGYTF

J: TRBJ2-1
V: TRBV19
length: 15
CDR3: CASSIGPSSYNEQFF

J: TRBJ1-1
V: TRBV29-1
length: 14
CDR3: CSVVSLLSGTEAFF

J: TRBJ2-7
V: TRBV6-5
length: 13
CDR3: CASSRLIGQEEYF

J: TRBJ2-5
V: TRBV2
length: 14
CDR3: CASMRVAGGRAQYF

J: TRBJ2-2
V: TRBV6-5
length: 12
CDR3: CASSLGTGELFF

J: TRBJ1-1
V: TRBV5-1
length: 12
CDR3: CASRMGNTEAFF

J: TRBJ2-1
V: TRBV18
length: 17
CDR3: CASSPGLAGADYNEQFF

J: TRBJ2-4
V: TRBV24-1
length: 15
CDR3: CATSVGGRVRDIQYF

J: TRBJ2-1
V: TRBV4-2
length: 15
CDR3: CASSPFRDPNNEQFF

J: TRBJ2-7
V: TRBV6-6
length: 16
CDR3: CASSNPGRGDPYEQYF

J: TRBJ2-2
V: TRBV5-8
length: 17
CDR3: CASSLGGVAAITGELFF

J: TRBJ2-7
V: TRBV7-3
length: 14
CDR3: CASSLTGAVGEQYF

J: TRBJ2-7
V: TRBV10-3
length: 15
CDR3: CAITSSGQGSTEQYF

J: TRBJ1-1
V: TRBV12-3/TRBV12-4
length: 13
CDR3: CASSLLGGSEAFF

J: TRBJ2-7
V: TRBV14
length: 16
CDR3: CASSSFTGTGSYEQYF

J: TRBJ2-5
V: TRBV30
length: 15
CDR3: CAWSALGQGGQTQYF

J: TRBJ2-5
V: TRBV19
length: 13
CDR3: CASSTRTVETQYF

J: TRBJ1-5
V: TRBV15
length: 15
CDR3: CATSREGDTNQPQHF

J: TRBJ1-2
V: TRBV30
length: 12
CDR3: CAWSSNNYGYTF

J: TRBJ1-1
V: TRBV10-2
length: 10
CDR3: CASSEDGAFF

J: TRBJ1-4
V: TRBV5-1
length: 15
CDR3: CASSKNTPTNEKLFF

J: TRBJ2-2
V: TRBV24-1
length: 11
CDR3: CATGWGGELFF

J: TRBJ1-2
V: TRBV6-5
length: 12
CDR3: CASTPDRNGYTF

J: TRBJ2-3
V: TRBV3-1/TRBV3-2
length: 16
CDR3: CASSQVPSTPTDTQYF

J: TRBJ1-6
V: TRBV4-2
length: 17
CDR3: CASSQEGVRAVNSPLHF

J: TRBJ1-2
V: TRBV2
length: 18
CDR3: CASSPPALSSAQPRGYTF